Below, 17 T cell receptor beta chains from the same sample are listed, as sequenced in a study of cytomegalovirus exposure and HLA in healthy donors. The PCR employed 60 Vbeta primers together with 13 Jbeta primers. Some clones are missing from TCRdb's copy, which holds only in-frame ones; the method was immunoSEQ multiplex PCR. The table shows hundreds of thousands of clones, with 77% occurring only once. Sequencing was carried out using PBMCs. The receptors originated from a woman aged 55-69 years in good health and CMV-seropositive.

The chain has TRBV2 and TRBJ1-4; no definite D call. The ends were cut back, 7 bases at V and 8 bases at J, with 17 bases in the middle. Germline CDR1 is SNHLY and CDR2 is FYNNEI. There are 14 residues in the CDR3. CDR3 sequence: CASIPGTASEKLFF. CDR3 bases: TGTGCCAGCATACCTGGCACAGCCAGCGAAAAACTGTTTTTT.

This clone turned up a few times. V usage is TRBV27 and J usage is TRBJ1-6, with D possibly matching TRBD1 (6 bases). V lost 8 bases and J lost 8, with 13 bases in between. The CDR3 is 13 residues long. Germline V gives CDR1 MNHEY, CDR2 SMNVEV (reference sequence). The DNA for the CDR3 is TGTGCCAGCCAAGGGGGGGTAGATTCACCCCTCCACTTT. Its translation: CASQGGVDSPLHF.

For the CDR3, the DNA is TGCGCCAGCGCCGTTAGACAGGCCCGCTACAATGAGCAGTTCTTC. Translating gives CASAVRQARYNEQFF. V is TRBV5-1 and J is TRBJ2-1, with D maybe TRBD1 (6 bases). Germline V lookup: CDR1 SGHRS, CDR2 YFSETQ. This CDR3 is 15 amino acids long. V gave up 7 bases and J gave up 3 bases, with 17 bases separating them.

The V call is TRBV4-2, the J call TRBJ2-7, with D possibly TRBD1 on 6 matching bases. There are 15 residues in the CDR3. Trimming stripped 2 bases from V and 0 bases from J, with 11 bases between. CDR1 is LGHNA, CDR2 YNFKEQ, per germline. The chain's CDR3 is CASSQITGISYEQYF. Written as DNA, the CDR3 is TGTGCCAGCAGCCAAATTACAGGGATCTCCTACGAGCAGTACTTC.

The chain is built from TRBV25-1 and TRBJ2-1; no definite D call. The V end lost 4 bases, the J end lost 0 bases, and 16 bases lay between the germline ends. Germline loops: CDR1 MGHDK, CDR2 SYGVNS. There are 17 residues in the CDR3. The CDR3 is CASSGVKEILSYNEQFF. The CDR3 region has the DNA TGTGCCAGCAGTGGGGTTAAGGAGATACTCTCCTACAATGAGCAGTTCTTC.

The gene calls are TRBV28 and TRBJ2-4; perhaps TRBD1 as D (6 bases). This CDR3 region has 12 residues. Looked up from germline, CDR1 is MDHEN and CDR2 is SYDVKM. V lost 9 bases, J lost 6 bases, and 12 bases lay in between. The CDR3 DNA reads TGTGCCAGTATGGACAGCTCAAACATTCAGTACTTC. Translation gives CASMDSSNIQYF. Using reference TRBV28 and TRBJ2-4 for the parts outside the CDR3, the full variable domain is DVKVTQSSRYLVKRTGEKVFLECVQDMDHENMFWYRQDPGLGLRLIYFSYDVKMKEKGDIPEGYSVSREKKERFSLILESASTNQTSMYLCASMDSSNIQYFGAGTRLSVL.

The J gene is TRBJ2-5, the V gene TRBV12-2; the DNA was not compared with TRBD2, the D call given in the table. TRBV12-2 is noted as a pseudogene. The CDR3 has 17 residues. The CDR3 protein is CASRPPPGQRASETQYF. The CDR3 region has the DNA TGTGCAAGTCGCCCCCCTCCGGGGCAGCGGGCGAGTGAGACCCAGTACTTC.

V is TRBV6-1 and J is TRBJ1-2; 9 bases are shared with TRBD1. The CDR3 runs to 14 residues. V shed 7 bases, J shed 7 bases, and the junction held 10 bases outside the gene matches. Germline values: CDR1 MNHNS, CDR2 SASEGT. In DNA, the CDR3 is TGTGCCAGCACCGAAGGACAGGGGAATATTGGCTACACCTTC. It codes for CASTEGQGNIGYTF.

The chain employs TRBV28 and TRBJ1-2; 8 positions agree with TRBD1. After removal of 4 bases from V and 0 bases from J, the junction contained 10 bases not matched to a gene. The CDR3 is made up of 17 amino acids. Germline CDR1 reads MDHEN; CDR2 reads SYDVKM. The CDR3 is CASSSSPGQVPNYGYTF. The DNA of the CDR3 is TGTGCCAGCAGTTCGTCCCCGGGACAGGTTCCTAACTATGGCTACACCTTC.

This clone appeared a single time. The genes are TRBV18 and TRBJ1-1, with D possibly TRBD1 on 5 matching bases. Germline CDR1 KGHSH, CDR2 LQKENI. This CDR3 contains 14 residues. V lost 4 bases and J lost 4, with 13 bases in between. CDR3 nucleotides: TGTGCCAGCTCACTAGGTCAGGGTACCACTGAAGCTTTCTTT. This translates into CASSLGQGTTEAFF.

The V call is TRBV10-3, the J call TRBJ1-2; 9 nucleotides line up with TRBD1. This CDR3 is 17 amino acids long. Germline-derived CDR1 and CDR2 are ENHRY and SYGVKD. The V gene end was trimmed by 3 bases and the J gene end by 0 bases; junction bases not matched to a gene: 8. The CDR3 coding sequence is TGTGCCATCAGTGAACCGGGACAGGGCCGTTCTAACTATGGCTACACCTTC. It is translated as CAISEPGQGRSNYGYTF.

This sequence joins TRBV6-1 and TRBJ1-5, with TRBD1 matching over 7 bases. This CDR3 contains 14 residues. The V segment lost 8 bases and the J segment 3 bases; nucleotides outside the gene matches: 7. Germline CDR1 reads MNHNS; CDR2 reads SASEGT. The CDR3 bases are TGTGCCAGCGGTATGACAGGGAACAATCAGCCCCAGCATTTT. Translated, it gives CASGMTGNNQPQHF.

The rearrangement links TRBV5-1 to TRBJ2-7; possibly TRBD1 for D (6 bases). This CDR3 is 12 amino acids long. Germline V gives CDR1 SGHRS, CDR2 YFSETQ. V lost 1 base and J 6 bases, leaving 8 bases between the germline ends. The CDR3 sequence: CASSLSRGEQYF. CDR3 nucleotide sequence: TGCGCCAGCAGCTTGAGCAGGGGCGAGCAGTACTTC.

The chain carries TRBV5-1 and TRBJ2-2, with D uncertain. Trimming pared 0 bases from V and 2 bases from J, leaving 11 bases between. The CDR3 length is 16 residues. CDR1 is SGHRS and CDR2 is YFSETQ in the germline V gene. CDR3 residues: CASSLELVANTGELFF. CDR3 DNA sequence: TGCGCCAGCAGCTTGGAATTGGTAGCCAACACCGGGGAGCTGTTTTTT.

The chain carries TRBV7-9 and TRBJ2-3, with 7 bases aligning to TRBD1. This CDR3 comprises 15 residues. Germline V lookup: CDR1 SEHNR, CDR2 FQNEAQ (reference sequence). J gave up 3 bases and V 1 base, and 4 bases lay outside the gene matches. The CDR3, as DNA: TGTGCCAGCAGCTTAGGAAACAGGGGAACAGATACGCAGTATTTT. It translates to CASSLGNRGTDTQYF.

V is TRBV9 and J is TRBJ2-1, with 13 bases aligning to TRBD2. V shed 4 bases, J shed 4 bases, and the junction held 8 bases outside the gene matches. The CDR3 is made up of 17 amino acids. Germline CDR1 SGDLS, CDR2 YYNGEE. The CDR3 spells CASSPSWTSGGYNEQFF. The CDR3 DNA is TGTGCCAGCAGCCCGAGCTGGACTAGCGGGGGTTACAATGAGCAGTTCTTC.

The V and J genes are TRBV6-1 and TRBJ1-1; D is uncertain. V was cut by 10 bases and J by 4 bases, with 22 bases left in between. Germline CDR1 is MNHNS and CDR2 is SASEGT. CDR3 length: 15 residues. The CDR3 nucleotides read TGTGCCACTTACGGTGGGAGGGCTGGTAGCACTGAAGCTTTCTTT. Translated: CATYGGRAGSTEAFF.